This T cell receptor (beta chain) came from a study of blood T cells in healthy people across ages. The authors isolated at least 6.5 million PBMCs per sample. Trimming took 5 bases from V and 6 from J, leaving 11 bases between them. Germline V gene lookup returns CDR1 SGHVS and CDR2 FNYEAQ. The CDR3 is made up of 12 amino acids. For the second PCR, which ran for 7 to 11 cycles, a sample-barcoded 5' primer and a J-beta primer mix were used. TCRdb passed the 5' RACE reads through MiXCR, listing each CDR3 protein once. The sample records over a million distinct CDR3 sequences, around 43% being singletons.

Sequencing used blood. The chain recombines TRBV7-6 with TRBJ2-7; D ambiguous. This TCR came from a woman aged 55-70 years in good health. DNA of the CDR3: TGTGCCAGCAGCCCCCTTAACGCCGAGCAGTACTTC. It codes for CASSPLNAEQYF.